The 28 T cell receptor beta chains below come from one sample, sequenced in a study of T cell responses to AZD1222 COVID-19 vaccine (dated by TCRdb to the early 2020s). The time point label, read with the paper, signifies: about 28 days (+/-7) after the second vaccine dose. Libraries were constructed by the immunoSEQ multiplex PCR assay. TCRdb obtained this table from immuneACCESS and retained in-frame rearrangements with V and J assigned. These tables miss some clones; where compared with another copy, unresolved V genes account for less than half of the shortfall, and the remainder is unexplained. The sample records 250,000 to 300,000 clones, around 92% of which are singletons. Roughly 0.51% of the sample is taken by the ten largest. The source was peripheral blood, collected 28 days after the second AZD1222 dose. The receptors were sampled from an adult who received the AZD1222 COVID-19 vaccine.

The chain links TRBV28 to TRBJ2-1, with unresolved D. Trimming removed 2 bases from V and 0 bases from J, with 11 bases in between. The germline CDR1 and CDR2 sequences are MDHEN and SYDVKM. The CDR3 spans 16 residues. The CDR3 sequence is CASSLRRFSSYNEQFF. In DNA form, the CDR3 reads TGTGCCAGCAGTTTACGGCGGTTTAGCTCCTACAATGAGCAGTTCTTC.

The CDR3 bases are TGTGCCAGCAGCTTGGCAGGGGGTCCACCACGCTACACCTTC. This gives the protein CASSLAGGPPRYTF. This sequence joins TRBV5-5 and TRBJ1-2; TRBD1 matches at 7 bases. Unmatched junction bases numbered 8, after V lost 0 bases and J lost 9 bases. The V gene's germline CDR1 is SGHKS and CDR2 YYEKEE (reference sequence). This CDR3 region has 14 residues. Drawing the rest from reference TRBV5-5 and TRBJ1-2, the complete variable domain is DAGVTQSPTHLIKTRGQQVTLRCSPISGHKSVSWYQQVLGQGPQFIFQYYEKEERGRGNFPDRFSARQFPNYSSELNVNALLLGDSALYLCASSLAGGPPRYTFGSGTRLTVV.

This clone was picked up one time. The DNA of the CDR3 is TGTGCCAGCAGTGAGTCAGGGTCGTACGATGGCTACACCTTC. The encoded protein is CASSESGSYDGYTF. This chain links TRBV2 with TRBJ1-2; D is perhaps TRBD1 (5 bases). The CDR3 is 14 amino acids. Deletions cut 3 bases from V and 6 bases from J, with 14 bases between. The germline V gene encodes CDR1 SNHLY and CDR2 FYNNEI.

The chain combines TRBV12-3 or TRBV12-4 with TRBJ1-2; possibly TRBD1 for D (5 bases). V gave up 6 bases and J gave up 4 bases, with 12 bases separating them. The CDR3 is 13 amino acids. The CDR3: CASSHTGSYGYTF. The CDR3 region has the DNA TGTGCCAGCAGCCATACAGGATCCTATGGCTACACCTTC.

This clone came up once. This chain connects TRBV10-3 to TRBJ2-7; 12 nucleotides align to TRBD2. CDR1 and CDR2 from the germline V gene are ENHRY and SYGVKD. This CDR3 is built from 15 residues. Unmatched junction bases numbered 9, after V lost 10 bases and J lost 2 bases. The CDR3 DNA sequence: TGTGCCACCCTAGCGGGAGGGCCTTTGGCCTACGAGCAGTACTTC. Its protein is CATLAGGPLAYEQYF.

CDR3: CASTQLGLNTEAFF. The CDR3 DNA follows: TGTGCCAGCACTCAACTCGGGTTGAACACTGAAGCTTTCTTT. V usage is TRBV7-2 and J usage is TRBJ1-1; D unclear. Germline assignment: CDR1 SGHTA and CDR2 FQGNSA. This CDR3 is 14 amino acids long. The V and J ends lost 7 bases and 0 bases respectively, with 12 bases between them.

V gene TRBV14 combines with J gene TRBJ2-7; 9 bases are a match to TRBD2. Trimming cost V 5 bases and J 3 bases; bases outside gene matches: 8. Germline V gene data show CDR1 as SGHDN and CDR2 as FVKESK. This CDR3 region has 15 residues. The CDR3 coding sequence is TGTGCCAGCAGCTCTCTGCGGGAGGGGTACTACGAGCAGTACTTC. This sequence encodes CASSSLREGYYEQYF. Combining the CDR3 with reference TRBV14 and TRBJ2-7 gives the whole variable domain EAGVTQFPSHSVIEKGQTVTLRCDPISGHDNLYWYRRVMGKEIKFLLHFVKESKQDESGMPNNRFLAERTGGTYSTLKVQPAELEDSGVYFCASSSLREGYYEQYFGPGTRLTVT.

The count of this clone is one. V is TRBV6-5 and J is TRBJ2-1, with D perhaps matching TRBD2 (5 bases). V was cut by 5 bases and J by 5 bases, with 16 bases left in between. Germline V CDR1 and CDR2: MNHEY, SVGAGI. The CDR3 spans 15 residues. CDR3 sequence reads: CASSPGLGSNNEQFF. The CDR3 coding sequence is TGTGCCAGCAGTCCAGGACTGGGGTCCAACAATGAGCAGTTCTTC.

The rearrangement uses TRBV5-1 and TRBJ2-5; TRBD1 aligns across 8 bases. CDR1 and CDR2 (germline): SGHRS, YFSETQ. The CDR3 is 15 residues long. J was trimmed by 5 bases and V by 4 bases; bases with no gene match: 10. For the CDR3, the DNA is TGCGCCAGCAGCAACGGACAGGGAGTAAGGGAGACCCAGTACTTC. Translated: CASSNGQGVRETQYF.

The genes are TRBV19 and TRBJ2-7; 9 bases are shared with TRBD1. The length of the CDR3 is 13 residues. In germline, CDR1 is LNHDA, CDR2 SQIVND (reference sequence). After removal of 8 bases from V and 1 base from J, the junction contained 3 bases not matched to a gene. Here the CDR3 DNA reads TGTGCCAGTTCCGGGACAGGGTCCTACGAGCAGTACTTC. Its protein product is CASSGTGSYEQYF.

The J gene is TRBJ1-1, the V gene TRBV5-1; D is unclear. V was cut by 1 base and J by 5 bases, with 12 bases left in between. Germline-derived CDR1 and CDR2 are SGHRS and YFSETQ. This CDR3 spans 14 amino acids. CDR3 in amino acids: CASSLLGPWTEAFF. In DNA, the CDR3 is TGCGCCAGCAGCTTGCTAGGTCCCTGGACTGAAGCTTTCTTT.

The rearrangement joins TRBV2 to TRBJ1-5; the D is unclear. The CDR3 runs 13 residues. The germline V gene encodes CDR1 SNHLY and CDR2 FYNNEI. Trimming stripped 7 bases from V and 0 bases from J, with 7 bases between. The CDR3 sequence is CASNGDSNQPQHF. In DNA form, the CDR3 reads TGTGCCAGCAACGGGGATAGCAATCAGCCCCAGCATTTT.

Comment on this clone: It is unclear where the CDR3 begins or ends on the DNA, so no DNA is shown, and the CDR3 is as TCRdb lists it. The rearrangement links TRBV7-2 to TRBJ2-1; TRBD2, the D gene given by the table, was not confirmed from the DNA. The germline gives CDR1 SGHTA, CDR2 FQGNSA. The CDR3 is 14 amino acids in total, end residues counted. CDR3 in amino acids: CASSLVGGGTAEFF.

The chain combines TRBV11-2 with TRBJ1-2; 9 bases fit TRBD1. Unmatched junction bases numbered 4, after V lost 5 bases and J lost 6 bases. From germline, CDR1 is SGHAT and CDR2 FQNNGV. This CDR3 region has 13 residues. The CDR3 region has the DNA TGTGCCAGCAGCCGTACAGGGGGCGATGGCTACACCTTC. It is translated as CASSRTGGDGYTF. The full variable domain, in which reference TRBV11-2 and TRBJ1-2 provide the parts outside the CDR3, is EAGVAQSPRYKIIEKRQSVAFWCNPISGHATLYWYQQILGQGPKLLIQFQNNGVVDDSQLPKDRFSAERLKGVDSTLKIQPAKLEDSAVYLCASSRTGGDGYTFGSGTRLTVV.

This clone was seen only once. The V gene is TRBV3-1 (or the pseudogene TRBV3-2), the J gene TRBJ1-5; 9 bases agree with TRBD1. Germline V gene sequence: CDR1 LGHDT, CDR2 YNNKEL (reference sequence). CDR3 length equals 13 residues. J lost 6 bases, V lost 11 bases, and 8 bases had no gene match. The DNA of the CDR3 is TGTGCCGGGCACAGGGGGCGCGGTCAGCCCCAGCATTTT. It translates to CAGHRGRGQPQHF.

This clone showed up just once. The rearrangement joins TRBV7-2 to TRBJ2-5; 8 positions agree with TRBD1. Germline loops: CDR1 SGHTA, CDR2 FQGNSA. There are 13 residues in the CDR3. The J segment lost 1 base and the V segment lost 7 bases, leaving 2 bases of the junction unmatched. CDR3 nucleotides: TGTGCCAGCACCAGGGGGCTCCAAGAGACCCAGTACTTC. This codes for CASTRGLQETQYF.

The gene calls are TRBV11-1 and TRBJ2-2; maybe TRBD1 (6 bases). The CDR3 length is 15 residues. In germline, CDR1 is SGHAT, CDR2 FQDESV (reference sequence). V was clipped by 4 bases and J by 2 bases, with 11 bases between them. The CDR3 sequence is CASSWGTFNTGELFF. The CDR3 DNA sequence: TGTGCCAGCAGCTGGGGGACATTTAACACCGGGGAGCTGTTTTTT.

The chain has TRBV7-2 and TRBJ2-1; tentatively, D is TRBD2 (6 bases). The length of the CDR3 is 13 residues. Between the trimmed V and J ends, which lost 7 bases and 4 bases, there was a span of 11 bases. From germline, CDR1 is SGHTA and CDR2 FQGNSA. CDR3 DNA: TGTGCCAGCACCCCCCGGGGGTACAATGAGCAGTTCTTC. Its translation: CASTPRGYNEQFF.

This clone turned up a few times. The rearrangement links TRBV6-1 to TRBJ1-2, with TRBD1 matching 8 bases. The length of the CDR3 is 15 residues. Germline lookup yields CDR1 MNHNS and CDR2 SASEGT. V lost 2 bases, J lost 5 bases, and 7 bases stayed unmatched. CDR3 in amino acids: CASSEIADRGYGYTF. Written as DNA, the CDR3 is TGTGCCAGCAGTGAAATCGCTGACAGGGGATATGGCTACACCTTC.

The chain recombines TRBV4-1 with TRBJ2-3; D not certain. Trimming stripped 0 bases from V and 0 bases from J, with 16 bases between. The CDR3 runs 18 residues. Germline V gene data show CDR1 as MGHRA and CDR2 as YSYEKL. CDR3 DNA: TGCGCCAGCAGCCAAGATCGAGATGGAGCCACTAGCACAGATACGCAGTATTTT. This gives the protein CASSQDRDGATSTDTQYF.

The chain has TRBV2 and TRBJ1-2; D gene ambiguous. Germline V gene lookup returns CDR1 SNHLY and CDR2 FYNNEI. CDR3 length: 15 amino acids. The ends were cut back, 5 bases at V and 5 bases at J, with 18 bases in the middle. The CDR3 coding sequence is TGTGCCAGCAGTACCCGGGGATCGGGGTCTTATGGCTACACCTTC. Translated: CASSTRGSGSYGYTF.

This clone was seen a few times. The rearrangement joins TRBV2 to TRBJ1-4; D ambiguous. The germline V and J ends were trimmed by 1 base and 10 bases, with 4 bases remaining between them. This CDR3 comprises 11 residues. Germline V gene lookup returns CDR1 SNHLY and CDR2 FYNNEI. The CDR3: CASSEGAKLFF. The CDR3 bases are TGTGCCAGCAGTGAAGGAGCAAAACTGTTTTTT.

V is TRBV5-4 and J is TRBJ1-2; a possible D gene is TRBD1 (6 bases). The CDR3 length is 14 residues. Germline values: CDR1 SGHNT, CDR2 YYREEE (reference sequence). Trimming left V 5 bases short and J 4 bases short, with 15 bases between. Here the CDR3 DNA reads TGTGCCAGCAGTAAGACAGGCGGCGGCTATGGCTACACCTTC. It codes for CASSKTGGGYGYTF.

The rearrangement joins TRBV5-4 to TRBJ1-2; TRBD1 might be the D (6 bases). The V gene lost 0 bases and the J gene lost 5 bases, with 11 bases spanning the gap. Germline-derived CDR1 and CDR2 are SGHNT and YYREEE (reference sequence). The CDR3 has 14 amino acids. The CDR3 coding sequence is TGTGCCAGCAGCTTGGCCCCAGGGGATTATGGCTACACCTTC. Protein sequence: CASSLAPGDYGYTF.

This chain uses TRBV18 with TRBJ1-5, with 8 bases identical to TRBD1. Germline V CDR1 and CDR2: KGHSH, LQKENI. The CDR3 covers 15 residues. The trim removed 6 bases at V and 2 bases at J, leaving 6 bases unmatched. The CDR3: CASSLQGAGNQPQHF. In DNA, the CDR3 is TGTGCCAGCTCGCTTCAGGGGGCGGGCAATCAGCCCCAGCATTTT.

This chain links TRBV7-3 with TRBJ2-3; no reliable D call. V lost 5 bases and J lost 1, with 10 bases in between. CDR3 size: 14 residues. Germline V CDR1 and CDR2: SGHTA, FQGTGA. The CDR3 protein is CASSPSMGTDTQYF. The CDR3 coding sequence is TGTGCCAGCAGCCCTTCGATGGGCACAGATACGCAGTATTTT.

V is TRBV28 and J is TRBJ2-7; the D gene is possibly TRBD1 (6 bases). CDR3 length: 14 amino acids. V was shortened by 7 bases and J by 4 bases, with 17 bases between the two germline ends. Looked up from germline, CDR1 is MDHEN and CDR2 is SYDVKM. The DNA of the CDR3 is TGTGCCAGCATCTTGGGGGCCGGAACTTACGAGCAGTACTTC. Translated, it gives CASILGAGTYEQYF.

The gene calls are TRBV5-1 and TRBJ2-1; D uncertain. The V end lost 7 bases, the J end lost 5 bases, and 19 bases lay between the germline ends. CDR3 length equals 15 residues. Germline CDR1 SGHRS, CDR2 YFSETQ. The CDR3 coding sequence is TGCGCCAGCGGGATGGGCGCAGGAACTGACAATGAGCAGTTCTTC. It is translated as CASGMGAGTDNEQFF.